The T cell receptor beta chain described here comes from a study of beta chain features in type 1 diabetes. On the study more broadly: Researchers looked at approximately 110,000,000 sorted cells across all samples.

The V and J ends lost 3 bases and 5 bases respectively, with 7 bases between them. The CDR3 is 12 residues long. Germline V gene lookup returns CDR1 MNHNY and CDR2 SVGAGI (reference sequence). Study-wide findings and caveats: For Type 1 diabetes patients, all four CD4+ subsets carried TCRB CDR3s that were moderately but significantly shorter.

The isolated RNA, all of it, was reverse transcribed, so expressed TCRB transcripts were what got sequenced. Naive, central memory and regulatory T cell samples averaged about 3.57 million immunoSEQ reads each. Generated by immunoSEQ multiplex PCR, the TCRdb table keeps only in-frame clones and is missing some. Among under 300,000 clones listed, about 14% were seen once. Turning to this clone: Its antigen is still unknown.

A single heparinised draw of approximately 100 mL on average was taken per donor. CD4+ cells of the naive, central memory, regulatory and stem cell-like memory types were sorted via CD45RO/CCR7/CD25/CD127/CD95/CD27. Specimen: naive CD4+ T cells from blood. The source is a man aged 30-40 years with type 1 diabetes. This chain uses TRBV6-6 with TRBJ2-5, with D unresolved. CDR3 nucleotides: TGTGCCAGCAGTTATGTCGGGGAGACCCAGTACTTC. Amino acids: CASSYVGETQYF.